Listed here is a single T cell receptor beta chain. This sample stems from a study of blood T cell repertoires in COVID-19. Sequencing was performed with immunoSEQ multiplex PCR; in TCRdb, only in-frame clones are kept and a portion is missing. The sample lists about 280,000 clones, 80% to 90% occurring once. Germline CDR1 is ENHRY and CDR2 is SYGVKD. The CDR3 contains 15 residues. V lost 5 bases and J lost 3, with 16 bases in between. The receptor was isolated from a woman in her seventies with acute or convalescent COVID-19. The J gene is TRBJ2-5, the V gene TRBV10-3, with a possible D match to TRBD1 (6 bases). Sequenced sample: peripheral blood. The CDR3 bases are TGTGCCATCAGTCAGACAGGTGCAGAAAAAGAGACCCAGTACTTC. Translating gives CAISQTGAEKETQYF.